Sequencing of this T cell receptor beta chain was carried out in a study of shared clonotypes between healthy human individuals. Terminally differentiated effector memory CD45RA+ cells were excluded from the naive CD8 cells, which were CD45RO-negative and positively selected for CCR7. All of the donors resided in Nashville, Tennessee, and each was a Caucasian adult. This clone has only one observation. In the study's own analysis: ImmunoSEQ only sent back junction sequences with no quality scores, so filtering was done differently. This table comes from immunoSEQ multiplex PCR, and its TCRdb copy is limited to in-frame clones, with some not included. Clonal size and the V and J genes are those of that table, whereas D and trimming came from the DNA. The data hold about 600,000 clones, with about 95% observed a single time. This clonotype originated in a woman in her 30s in good health. The sample was naive CD8+ T cells sorted from blood.

The CDR3 bases are TGTGCCAGCAGCTTAACCCAGGGTAGCCACGAGCAGTACTTC. Its protein is CASSLTQGSHEQYF. The chain couples TRBV11-2 to TRBJ2-7; maybe TRBD1 (5 bases). Germline loops: CDR1 SGHAT, CDR2 FQNNGV. V was shortened by 2 bases and J by 5 bases, with 13 bases between the two germline ends. This CDR3 has 14 residues.